This T cell receptor (beta chain) emerged from a study of identical twins. Each CDR3 protein gets one entry after TCRdb re-called the 5' RACE reads with MiXCR. The sample has 690,000 or so distinct CDR3 sequences; roughly 8% are singletons. This same sample was also part of a study on yellow fever vaccine responses in identical twins.

The source material was PBMCs. This sequence was found in a woman aged 18-29 years in good health.

The CDR3, as DNA: TGCAGCGTTGCTGGCCTAGCGGGCCCCACCTACAATGAGCAGTTCTTC. It specifies CSVAGLAGPTYNEQFF. The V gene is TRBV29-1, the J gene TRBJ2-1; 8 bases agree with TRBD2. The CDR3 extends over 16 amino acids. Germline loops: CDR1 SQVTM, CDR2 ANQGSEA. Germline trimming cut 4 bases from V and 2 bases from J; bases unmatched to any gene: 10.